This T cell receptor beta chain was found in a study of blood T cell repertoires in COVID-19. Study at large: The study drew acute and convalescent COVID-19 samples from the United States, Italy and Spain. T cells, B-cell-depleted T cells, or PBMCs supplied cDNA or gDNA.

Clones were read by immunoSEQ multiplex PCR, and TCRdb kept only the in-frame ones, dropping some. This table holds around 300,000 clones, more than 75% found once. The CDR3 has 13 amino acids. Germline values: CDR1 LNHDA, CDR2 SQIVND (reference sequence). Trimming removed 6 bases from V and 7 bases from J, with 12 bases in between. The sequencing sample was made of PBMCs or T cells enriched from blood (not recorded which). The V and J genes are TRBV19 and TRBJ1-4; a weak D match, TRBD1 (5 bases). This TCR came from a woman under 40 who had recovered from COVID-19. CDR3 in DNA: TGTGCCAGTAGCCTAAACGGGGGTGAAAAACTGTTTTTT. This sequence encodes CASSLNGGEKLFF.